Included here is one T cell receptor beta chain sequence, with context. Its antigen is unknown. The PCR used 60 Vbeta and 13 Jbeta primers. TCRdb's copy holds only in-frame clones and misses some; the assay was immunoSEQ multiplex PCR. The table records tens of thousands of clones, over 65% of them present only once. This entry comes from a study of cytomegalovirus exposure and HLA in healthy donors. Study observations and caveats: Many donors shared some public TCRs, even though most TCR sequences were rare.

This CDR3 is 16 amino acids long. V lost 2 bases and J 5 bases, leaving 16 bases between the germline ends. Germline lookup yields CDR1 SGHAT and CDR2 FQNNGV. J is TRBJ1-5 and V is TRBV11-2; TRBD1 is a possible D gene (5 bases). Sequencing was carried out using PBMCs. The sequence was obtained from a man in his fifties or sixties in good health and CMV-seropositive. CDR3 protein: CASSLQGYDGDQPQHF. Here the CDR3 DNA reads TGTGCCAGCAGCTTACAGGGATACGATGGGGATCAGCCCCAGCATTTT.